This T cell receptor beta chain was sequenced in a study of T cell changes during pregnancy in multiple sclerosis. V lost 4 bases and J lost 3; bases outside the gene matches: 12. Germline V gene lookup returns CDR1 SGHAT and CDR2 FQNNGV. The CDR3 has 17 amino acids. Clones were sequenced by immunoSEQ multiplex PCR, and TCRdb holds only the in-frame ones, with some missing. This repertoire shows approximately 50,000 clones, approximately 91% found once; its top ten account for roughly a tenth. The TCR originated in a female donor with multiple sclerosis, enrolled in a pregnancy study. V gene TRBV11-2 combines with J gene TRBJ2-1, with 7 bases lining up with TRBD2. The sequencing used CD8+ T cells from peripheral blood mononuclear cells, collected after pregnancy. The CDR3 DNA is TGTGCCAGCAGCTCCCGGGAGGTGTGGCCTAGCTACAATGAGCAGTTCTTC. Its protein product is CASSSREVWPSYNEQFF. The full variable domain, in which reference TRBV11-2 and TRBJ2-1 provide the parts outside the CDR3, is EAGVAQSPRYKIIEKRQSVAFWCNPISGHATLYWYQQILGQGPKLLIQFQNNGVVDDSQLPKDRFSAERLKGVDSTLKIQPAKLEDSAVYLCASSSREVWPSYNEQFFGPGTRLTVL.